This TCR beta chain appears in the sequencing data of a study of response to subunit inactivated influenza vaccine. Study findings and constraints: The authors offered the suggestion that each seasonal influenza vaccination recruits few new T cells.

J gave up 8 bases and V 0 bases, and 5 bases lay outside the gene matches. CDR1 MGHRA and CDR2 YSYEKL come from the germline V gene. This CDR3 contains 15 residues. Details on this clonotype: The antigen is undetermined.

Via MiXCR, TCRdb re-called the RT-PCR reads, giving one row per CDR3 protein. Of around 710,000 distinct CDR3 sequences listed, approximately 14% were seen once; the top ten hold around 7%. The TCR sequence derives from a man aged 45-65 years who received an inactivated influenza vaccine. This rearrangement joins TRBV4-1 to TRBJ2-1; TRBD2 agrees at 9 bases. The specimen comprised PBMCs from blood, sampled roughly 2 weeks before vaccination. CDR3 sequence: CASSQDRTSADEQFF. The CDR3 bases are TGCGCCAGCAGCCAAGATCGGACTAGCGCCGATGAGCAGTTCTTC.